This T cell receptor (beta chain) was sequenced for a study of T cell responses to AZD1222 COVID-19 vaccine. Profiled with immunoSEQ multiplex PCR; TCRdb holds only in-frame clones, not every one. The sample contains about 79,000 clones, approximately 90% of which appear only once. With 5 bases clipped from V and 3 bases from J, the junction kept 7 bases outside the gene matches. Germline values: CDR1 SGHVS, CDR2 FQNEAQ. CDR3 size: 14 residues. V and J are TRBV7-8 and TRBJ2-7; 7 positions match TRBD2. The sequencing here drew on peripheral blood, taken on day 0 of MenACWY control vaccination. The TCR was taken from an adult in good health. CDR3 DNA sequence: TGTGCCAGCAGCCGAGAAGGGACTAACTACGAGCAGTACTTC. Translation: CASSREGTNYEQYF.